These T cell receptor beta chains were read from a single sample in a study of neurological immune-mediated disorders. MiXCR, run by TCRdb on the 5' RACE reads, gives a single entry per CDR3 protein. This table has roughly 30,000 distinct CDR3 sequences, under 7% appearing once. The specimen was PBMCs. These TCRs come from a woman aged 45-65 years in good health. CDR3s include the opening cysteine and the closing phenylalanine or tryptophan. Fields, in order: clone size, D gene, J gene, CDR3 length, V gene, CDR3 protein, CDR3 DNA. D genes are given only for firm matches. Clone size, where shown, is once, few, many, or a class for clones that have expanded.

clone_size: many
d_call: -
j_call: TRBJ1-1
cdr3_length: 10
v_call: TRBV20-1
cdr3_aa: CSASFTEAFF
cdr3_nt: TGCAGTGCTAGTTTCACTGAAGCTTTCTTT

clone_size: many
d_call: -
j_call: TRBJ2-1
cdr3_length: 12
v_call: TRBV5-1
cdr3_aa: CASSLGWNEQFF
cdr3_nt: TGCGCCAGCAGCTTGGGCTGGAATGAGCAGTTCTTC

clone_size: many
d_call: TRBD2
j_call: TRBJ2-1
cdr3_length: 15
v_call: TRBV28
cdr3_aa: CASRWSGGGSNEQFF
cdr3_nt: TGTGCCAGCAGGTGGAGCGGGGGAGGATCGAATGAGCAGTTCTTC

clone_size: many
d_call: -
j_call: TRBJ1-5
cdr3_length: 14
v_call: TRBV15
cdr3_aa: CATSRRQLDQPQHF
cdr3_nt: TGTGCCACCAGCAGAAGACAGTTGGATCAGCCCCAGCATTTT

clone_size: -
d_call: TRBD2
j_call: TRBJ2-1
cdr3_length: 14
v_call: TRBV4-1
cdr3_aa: CASSPLAANNEQFF
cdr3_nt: TGCGCCAGCAGCCCACTAGCGGCAAACAATGAGCAGTTCTTC

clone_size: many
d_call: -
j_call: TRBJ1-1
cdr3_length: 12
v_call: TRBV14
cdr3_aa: CASSHLDREAFF
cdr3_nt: TGTGCCAGCAGCCACCTCGACAGGGAAGCTTTCTTT

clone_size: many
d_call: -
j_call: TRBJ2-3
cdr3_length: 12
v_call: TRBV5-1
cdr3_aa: CASSLVSDTQYF
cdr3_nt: TGCGCCAGCAGCTTGGTTTCAGATACGCAGTATTTT

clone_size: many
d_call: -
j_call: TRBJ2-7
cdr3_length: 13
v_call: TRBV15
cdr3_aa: CATSGTSVYEQYF
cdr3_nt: TGTGCCACCAGCGGAACATCAGTCTACGAGCAGTACTTC

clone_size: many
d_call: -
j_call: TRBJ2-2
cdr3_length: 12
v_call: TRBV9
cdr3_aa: CASSVVEGELFF
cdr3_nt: TGTGCCAGCAGCGTAGTCGAAGGGGAGCTGTTTTTT

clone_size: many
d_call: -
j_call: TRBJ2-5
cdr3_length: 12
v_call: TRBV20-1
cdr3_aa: CSAPGGGAAQYF
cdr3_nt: TGCAGTGCTCCCGGTGGGGGGGCGGCCCAGTACTTC

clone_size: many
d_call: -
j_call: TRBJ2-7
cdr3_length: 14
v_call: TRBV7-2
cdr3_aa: CASSLLSGAGEQYF
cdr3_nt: TGTGCCAGCAGCTTACTCTCAGGGGCGGGCGAGCAGTACTTC

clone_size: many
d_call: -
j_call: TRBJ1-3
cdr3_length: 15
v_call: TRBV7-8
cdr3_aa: CASGFGGNSGNTIYF
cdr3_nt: TGTGCCAGCGGATTTGGGGGGAACTCAGGAAACACCATATATTTT

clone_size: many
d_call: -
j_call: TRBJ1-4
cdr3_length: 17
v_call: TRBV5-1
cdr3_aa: CASSLTPTGLINEKLFF
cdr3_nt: TGCGCCAGCAGCTTGACGCCGACAGGACTAATTAATGAAAAACTGTTTTTT

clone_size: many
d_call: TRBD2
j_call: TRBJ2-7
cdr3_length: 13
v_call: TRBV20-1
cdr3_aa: CSASGGAAHEQYF
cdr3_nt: TGCAGTGCTTCCGGGGGGGCGGCTCACGAGCAGTACTTC

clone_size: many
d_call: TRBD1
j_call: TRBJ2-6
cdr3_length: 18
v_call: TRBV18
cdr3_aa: CASSPGDRAISGANVLTF
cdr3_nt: TGTGCCAGCTCACCAGGGGACAGGGCCATCTCTGGGGCCAACGTCCTGACTTTC

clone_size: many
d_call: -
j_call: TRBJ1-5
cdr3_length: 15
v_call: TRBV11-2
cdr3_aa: CASSLQGLRNQPQHF
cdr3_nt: TGTGCCAGCAGCTTACAGGGACTCCGCAATCAGCCCCAGCATTTT

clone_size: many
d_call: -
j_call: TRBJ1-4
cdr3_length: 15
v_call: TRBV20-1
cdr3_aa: CSASHKGISNEKLFF
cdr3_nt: TGCAGTGCTAGCCACAAGGGGATTTCTAATGAAAAACTGTTTTTT

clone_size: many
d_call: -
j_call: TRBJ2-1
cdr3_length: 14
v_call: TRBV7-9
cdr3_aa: CASSLFGSSTEQFF
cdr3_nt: TGTGCCAGCAGCTTATTCGGGTCTAGCACTGAGCAGTTCTTC

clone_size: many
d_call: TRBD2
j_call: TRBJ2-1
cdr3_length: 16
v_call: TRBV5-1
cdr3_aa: CASSLALGTSGGGQFF
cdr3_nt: TGCGCCAGCAGCCTCGCTCTCGGGACTAGCGGGGGCGGGCAGTTCTTC

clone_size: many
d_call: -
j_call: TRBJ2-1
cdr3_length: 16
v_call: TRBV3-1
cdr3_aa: CASSQDTRIQGNEQFF
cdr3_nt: TGTGCCAGCAGCCAAGACACCAGGATTCAAGGCAATGAGCAGTTCTTC

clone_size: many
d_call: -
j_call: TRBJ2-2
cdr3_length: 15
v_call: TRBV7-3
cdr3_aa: CASSAETGTRGELFF
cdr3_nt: TGTGCCAGCAGCGCCGAAACCGGGACAAGAGGGGAGCTGTTTTTT

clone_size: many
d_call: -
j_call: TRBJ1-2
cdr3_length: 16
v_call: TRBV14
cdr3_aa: CASSQVFAETNYGYTF
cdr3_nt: TGTGCCAGCAGCCAAGTTTTCGCAGAAACTAACTATGGCTACACCTTC

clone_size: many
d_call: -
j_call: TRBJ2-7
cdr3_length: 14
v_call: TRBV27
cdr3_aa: CASSSTWGSYEQYF
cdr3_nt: TGTGCCAGCAGTTCTACCTGGGGCTCCTACGAGCAGTACTTC

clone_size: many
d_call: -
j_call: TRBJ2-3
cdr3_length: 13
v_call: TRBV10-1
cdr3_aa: CASSVPPVNTQYF
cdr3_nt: TGCGCCAGCAGTGTCCCCCCGGTAAATACGCAGTATTTT

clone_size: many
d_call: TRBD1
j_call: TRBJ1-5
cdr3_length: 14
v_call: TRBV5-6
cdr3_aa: CASSLRGDSPAQHF
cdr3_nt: TGTGCCAGCAGCTTGCGGGGGGACAGCCCCGCCCAGCATTTT

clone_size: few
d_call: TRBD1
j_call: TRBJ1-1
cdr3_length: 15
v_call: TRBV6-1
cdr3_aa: CASSEGGQGNSEAFF
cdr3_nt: TGTGCCAGCAGTGAAGGGGGACAGGGGAATTCTGAAGCTTTCTTT

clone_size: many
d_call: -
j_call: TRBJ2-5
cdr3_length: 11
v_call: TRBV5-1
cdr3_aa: CASSSDKTQYF
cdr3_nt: TGCGCCAGCAGCTCCGATAAGACCCAGTACTTC

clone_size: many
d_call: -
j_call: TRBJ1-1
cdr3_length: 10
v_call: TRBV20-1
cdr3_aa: CGGQNTEAFF
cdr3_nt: TGCGGCGGTCAGAACACTGAAGCTTTCTTT

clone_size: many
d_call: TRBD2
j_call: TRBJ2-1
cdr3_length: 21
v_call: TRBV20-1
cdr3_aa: CSAIGAEPGLAGGPSYNEQFF
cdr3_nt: TGCAGTGCTATTGGGGCAGAACCGGGACTAGCGGGAGGGCCCTCCTACAATGAGCAGTTCTTC

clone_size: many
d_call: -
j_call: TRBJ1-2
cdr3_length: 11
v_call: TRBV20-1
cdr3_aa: CSARDLVGYTF
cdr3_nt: TGCAGTGCTAGAGACCTAGTCGGCTACACCTTC

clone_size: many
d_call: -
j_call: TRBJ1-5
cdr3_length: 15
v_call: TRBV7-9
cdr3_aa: CASSLAGGGNQPQHF
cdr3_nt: TGTGCCAGCAGCTTAGCCGGGGGAGGGAATCAGCCCCAGCATTTT

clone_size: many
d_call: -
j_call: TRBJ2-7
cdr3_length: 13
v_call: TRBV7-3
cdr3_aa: CASSLGVGYEQYF
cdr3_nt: TGTGCCAGCAGCCTGGGCGTGGGATACGAGCAGTACTTC

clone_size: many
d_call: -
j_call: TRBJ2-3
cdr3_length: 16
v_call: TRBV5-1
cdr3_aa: CASSATGTGSTDTQYF
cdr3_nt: TGCGCCAGCAGCGCAACCGGGACGGGAAGCACAGATACGCAGTATTTT

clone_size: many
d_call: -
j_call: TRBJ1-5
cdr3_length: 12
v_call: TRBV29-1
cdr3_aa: CSVVSGNQPQHF
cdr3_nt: TGCAGCGTTGTTTCGGGGAATCAGCCCCAGCATTTT

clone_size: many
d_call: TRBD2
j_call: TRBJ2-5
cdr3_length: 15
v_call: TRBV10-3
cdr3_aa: CAISGGLAGQETQYF
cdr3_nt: TGTGCCATCAGTGGGGGACTAGCGGGACAGGAGACCCAGTACTTC

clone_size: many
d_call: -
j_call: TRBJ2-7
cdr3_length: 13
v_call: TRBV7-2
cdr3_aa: CASSFGTTYEQYF
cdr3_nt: TGTGCCAGCAGCTTCGGGACGACCTACGAGCAGTACTTC

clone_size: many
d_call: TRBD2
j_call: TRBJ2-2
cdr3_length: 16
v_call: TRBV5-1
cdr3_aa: CASSFRPSGSTGELFF
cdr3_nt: TGCGCCAGCAGCTTTCGTCCTAGCGGCAGCACCGGGGAGCTGTTTTTT

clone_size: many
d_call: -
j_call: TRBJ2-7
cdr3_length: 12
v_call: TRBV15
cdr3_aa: CATSSRSYEQYF
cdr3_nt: TGTGCCACCAGCAGCCGCTCCTACGAGCAGTACTTC

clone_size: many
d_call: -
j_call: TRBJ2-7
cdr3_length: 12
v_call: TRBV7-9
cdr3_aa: CASSLALTKQYF
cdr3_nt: TGTGCCAGCAGCTTAGCCCTAACGAAGCAGTACTTC